This T cell receptor (beta chain) appears in the sequencing data of a study of monozygotic twins with inflammatory bowel disease. Following a re-call of the 5' RACE reads, TCRdb has one entry per CDR3 protein and lacks DNA. Its clone listing holds approximately 200,000 distinct CDR3 sequences. Blood was drawn at under 3 ml per donor. From germline, CDR1 is LNHDA and CDR2 SQIVND (reference sequence). The CDR3 totals 20 residues. V gene TRBV19 combines with J gene TRBJ2-3. This TCR came from a human donor with ulcerative colitis or Crohn's disease, or a healthy co-twin of an affected twin (not recorded which). Source material: blood. The CDR3 protein is CASSERHYSAGTGNTDTQYF. Full variable domain (remainder filled in from reference TRBV19 and TRBJ2-3): DGGITQSPKYLFRKEGQNVTLSCEQNLNHDAMYWYRQDPGQGLRLIYYSQIVNDFQKGDIAEGYSVSREKKESFPLTVTSAQKNPTAFYLCASSERHYSAGTGNTDTQYFGPGTRLTVL.